The rows below give T cell receptor beta chains drawn from one sample of a study of blood T cell repertoires in COVID-19. Here immunoSEQ multiplex PCR was the method, and the copy in TCRdb shows in-frame clones only, minus some. The data hold 200,000 to 300,000 clones, with 75% to 90% observed a single time. Source material: peripheral blood. The origin of the receptors is a woman in her sixties or seventies with active or convalescent COVID-19. Both conserved end residues are part of each CDR3.

J: TRBJ1-2
V: TRBV2
CDR3: CASKTSASNYGYTF

J: TRBJ2-3
V: TRBV6-2/TRBV6-3
CDR3: CASSKNRDSERDTQYF

J: TRBJ1-2
V: TRBV11-2
CDR3: CASSLDRGRDYGYTF

J: TRBJ1-5
V: TRBV7-2
CDR3: CASTLTGVSNQPQHF

J: TRBJ2-1
V: TRBV2
CDR3: CASSAGGNEQFF

J: TRBJ1-2
V: TRBV9
CDR3: CASSPGFRDYGYTF

J: TRBJ1-6
V: TRBV5-1
CDR3: CASSLAGQVYSPLHF

J: TRBJ1-1
V: TRBV9
CDR3: CASSPWGQGFTEAFF

J: TRBJ1-1
V: TRBV6-5
CDR3: CASSGGPWGTEAFF

J: TRBJ1-2
V: TRBV19
CDR3: CASSIEPGRVPNYGYTF

J: TRBJ1-1
V: TRBV3-1/TRBV3-2
CDR3: CASSQAEQGRYTEAFF

J: TRBJ1-2
V: TRBV10-3
CDR3: CAISDPGVSYGYTF

J: TRBJ2-4
V: TRBV2
CDR3: CASSEGEVAKNIQYF

J: TRBJ1-2
V: TRBV7-2
CDR3: CASSPNPGGDSYGYTF

J: TRBJ2-7
V: TRBV19
CDR3: CASKLGQADLYEQYF

J: TRBJ1-3
V: TRBV19
CDR3: CASSIPQFRGNTIYF

J: TRBJ1-4
V: TRBV2
CDR3: CASRVTETNEKLFF

J: TRBJ2-1
V: TRBV7-2
CDR3: CASTPSPGGEQFF

J: TRBJ1-5
V: TRBV6-6
CDR3: CASMAGLNQPQHF

J: TRBJ2-7
V: TRBV10-3
CDR3: CAIRGEGHEQYF

J: TRBJ1-1
V: TRBV3-1/TRBV3-2
CDR3: CASSQLTGMGTEAFF

J: TRBJ1-1
V: TRBV29-1
CDR3: CSVGGAELMNTEAFF

J: TRBJ2-1
V: TRBV18
CDR3: CASSPRAGYNEQFF

J: TRBJ1-5
V: TRBV19
CDR3: CASSIDRGSNQPQHF

J: TRBJ2-5
V: TRBV18
CDR3: CASSPTPGLASHF

J: TRBJ1-2
V: TRBV30
CDR3: CAWAGQGNYYGYTF

J: TRBJ2-6
V: TRBV19
CDR3: CASHLNSSSGANVLTF